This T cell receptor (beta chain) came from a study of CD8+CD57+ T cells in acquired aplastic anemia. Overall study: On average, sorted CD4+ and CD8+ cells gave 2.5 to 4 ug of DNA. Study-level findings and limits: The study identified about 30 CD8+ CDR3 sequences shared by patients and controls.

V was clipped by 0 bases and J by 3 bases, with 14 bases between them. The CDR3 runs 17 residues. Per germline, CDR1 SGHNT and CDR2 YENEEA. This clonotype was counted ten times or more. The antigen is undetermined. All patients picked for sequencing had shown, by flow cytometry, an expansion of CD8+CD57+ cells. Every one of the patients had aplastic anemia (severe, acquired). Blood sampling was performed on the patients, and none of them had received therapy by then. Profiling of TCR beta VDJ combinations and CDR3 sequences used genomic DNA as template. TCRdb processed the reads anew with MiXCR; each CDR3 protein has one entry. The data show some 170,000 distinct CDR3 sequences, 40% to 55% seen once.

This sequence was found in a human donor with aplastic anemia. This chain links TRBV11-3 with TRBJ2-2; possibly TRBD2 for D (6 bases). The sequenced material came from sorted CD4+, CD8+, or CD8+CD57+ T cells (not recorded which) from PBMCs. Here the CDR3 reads CASSLDGGREDTGELFF. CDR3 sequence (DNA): TGTGCCAGCAGCTTAGATGGAGGCAGGGAGGACACCGGGGAGCTGTTTTTT.